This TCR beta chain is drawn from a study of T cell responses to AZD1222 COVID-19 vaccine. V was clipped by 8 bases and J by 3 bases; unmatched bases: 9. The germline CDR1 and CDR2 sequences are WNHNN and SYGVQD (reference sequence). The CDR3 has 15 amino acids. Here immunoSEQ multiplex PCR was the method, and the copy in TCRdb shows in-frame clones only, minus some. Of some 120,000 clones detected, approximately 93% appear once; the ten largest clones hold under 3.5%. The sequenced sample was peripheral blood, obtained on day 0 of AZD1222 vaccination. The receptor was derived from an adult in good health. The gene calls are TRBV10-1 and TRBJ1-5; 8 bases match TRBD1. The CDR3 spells CASPRDRHLNQPQHF. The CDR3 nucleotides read TGCGCCAGCCCCCGGGACAGGCACCTCAATCAGCCCCAGCATTTT.